This T cell receptor beta chain was recovered during a study of cytomegalovirus exposure and HLA in healthy donors. Study results and limitations: One cluster of highly shared sequence variants probably arose as a sequencing artifact. In vitro assays verified that a few CMV-associated chains recognized CMV antigens specifically. Association of a missense DCLRE1C variant with TCR beta V- and J-gene trimming was reported in a later analysis.

The study sampled nominally healthy donors, though unrecorded immune exposures were likely. The study ran its PCR with 60 Vbeta and 13 Jbeta primers. The data were produced by immunoSEQ multiplex PCR, yet TCRdb's version contains in-frame clones alone and is incomplete. Among 150,000 to 200,000 clones listed, 75% to 85% were seen once. As for this clone: The antigen is undetermined.

Between the trimmed V and J ends, which lost 6 bases and 5 bases, there was a span of 13 bases. CDR3 length: 13 residues. Per germline, CDR1 MGHRA and CDR2 YSYEKL. This sequence joins TRBV4-1 and TRBJ1-1; maybe TRBD1 (6 bases). The sequence was obtained from a woman aged 45-65 years in good health and CMV-seronegative. The sequencing sample was made of PBMCs. CDR3 nucleotide sequence: TGCGCCAGCAGACAACAGGGCAGTACTGAAGCTTTCTTT. Translating it yields CASRQQGSTEAFF.